The 8 T cell receptor beta chains below all came from one sample that was sequenced in a study of shared clonotypes between healthy human individuals. Sequencing used immunoSEQ multiplex PCR; TCRdb keeps in-frame clones, though not all of them. This table holds roughly 500,000 clones, roughly 83% found once. Material for sequencing was PBMCs. The receptor source for this set is a woman aged 40 to 49 in good health. Some clones in this sample may be carry-over from other donors' samples.

The sample holds one count of this clone. The rearrangement uses TRBV28 and TRBJ1-2; perhaps TRBD1 as D (5 bases). Germline loops: CDR1 MDHEN, CDR2 SYDVKM. The CDR3 spans 15 residues. Trimming took 8 bases from V and 0 from J, leaving 16 bases between them. CDR3 sequence reads: CASGDLIAPNYGYTF. DNA of the CDR3: TGTGCCAGCGGGGACCTGATTGCCCCTAACTATGGCTACACCTTC.

This sequence joins TRBV11-1 and TRBJ2-4, with D possibly matching TRBD2 (6 bases). CDR1 SGHAT and CDR2 FQDESV come from the germline V gene (reference sequence). Trimming removed 5 bases at V and 8 bases at J, with 16 bases between. There are 14 residues in the CDR3. The CDR3 region is CASSDLAGRDIQYF. DNA for the CDR3: TGTGCCAGCAGCGACCTGGCGGGGCGGGACATTCAGTACTTC.

This clone was found once. The V gene is TRBV7-9, the J gene TRBJ2-7; a weak D match, TRBD1 (5 bases). Germline loops: CDR1 SEHNR, CDR2 FQNEAQ (reference sequence). The V end lost 4 bases, the J end lost 5 bases, and 12 bases lay between the germline ends. The CDR3 covers 13 residues. The CDR3 reads CASSYLTDNEQYF. CDR3 DNA: TGTGCCAGCAGCTACCTGACAGATAACGAGCAGTACTTC.

The gene calls are TRBV6-5 and TRBJ2-7; D not certain. This CDR3 contains 14 residues. The germline CDR1 and CDR2 sequences are MNHEY and SVGAGI. V was shortened by 5 bases and J by 1 base, with 12 bases between the two germline ends. The CDR3 coding sequence is TGTGCCAGCAGTCGCCAGGCAGCATCCTACGAGCAGTACTTC. As protein: CASSRQAASYEQYF.

This clone was seen only a few times. CDR3 loop: CAWNTGGYTEAFF. The CDR3 DNA reads TGTGCCTGGAATACAGGGGGGTATACTGAAGCTTTCTTT. V usage is TRBV30 and J usage is TRBJ1-1; TRBD1 agrees at 8 bases. Looked up from germline, CDR1 is GTSNPN and CDR2 is SVGIG (reference sequence). The V gene end was trimmed by 4 bases and the J gene end by 5 bases; junction bases not matched to a gene: 6. This CDR3 region has 13 residues.

This chain connects TRBV29-1 to TRBJ1-4; D might be TRBD1 (5 bases). Germline V gives CDR1 SQVTM, CDR2 ANQGSEA. The CDR3 length is 12 residues. V gave up 7 bases and J gave up 8 bases, with 14 bases separating them. This CDR3 reads CSGRGSQEKLFF. The CDR3 DNA is TGCAGCGGGAGGGGCTCTCAGGAAAAACTGTTTTTT.

In the case of this clone: Other DNA sequences in the same sample also yield this CDR3. The CDR3 loop is CASSPGQSNQPQHF. In nucleotides, the CDR3 is TGTGCCAGCTCACCGGGACAGAGCAATCAGCCCCAGCATTTT. This chain joins TRBV18 and TRBJ1-5; TRBD1 aligns across 7 bases. In germline, CDR1 is KGHSH, CDR2 LQKENI. The CDR3 loop spans 14 amino acids. After removal of 3 bases from V and 1 base from J, the junction contained 0 bases not matched to a gene.

The V gene is TRBV29-1, the J gene TRBJ1-1; 11 positions match TRBD1. Unmatched junction bases numbered 6, after V lost 4 bases and J lost 5 bases. CDR1 and CDR2 (germline): SQVTM, ANQGSEA. The CDR3 spans 14 residues. CDR3 amino acids: CSVAQGTGGTEAFF. CDR3 nucleotides: TGCAGCGTTGCCCAGGGGACAGGGGGTACTGAAGCTTTCTTT.